The entry that follows covers one T cell receptor beta chain sequence. Its cognate antigen is unknown. Compared with germline, one end of the junction differs, possibly owing to a read error. Two oligonucleotides, mixed equimolar, formed the beta constant-region primer covering TRBC1 and TRBC2. Ligated cDNA was amplified by four rounds of PCR with nested alpha and beta constant-region primers and SP2. A 12-nucleotide UMI and the SP2 primer were added to the cDNA 3' end by oligonucleotide ligation. TCRdb processed the UMI-ligation and nested PCR reads anew with MiXCR; each CDR3 protein has one entry. The data show about 120,000 distinct CDR3 sequences, 36% seen once. The entry originates in a study of naive and memory T cell subsets. General study findings and limits: In naive cells, over 95% of TCR sequences were seen only once.

There are 13 residues in the CDR3. The germline gives CDR1 MDHEN, CDR2 SYDVKM. CMV status came from CD4+ T cell IFNgamma after overnight CMV lysate stimulation of fresh PBMCs. This sequence joins TRBV28 and TRBJ1-6; no reliable D call. The sequence was collected from a human donor in good health. The sequenced sample was central memory CD4+ T cells from blood. The CDR3 reads CASSFLYNSPLHF. The DNA for the CDR3 is TGTGCCAGTAGTTTTCTGTATAATTCACCCCTCCACTTT.